A selection of T cell receptor beta chains follows, all from one sample in a study of cytomegalovirus exposure and HLA in healthy donors. Produced via immunoSEQ multiplex PCR; TCRdb's table is partial and in-frame only. Its table records 25,000 to 40,000 clones. The sequenced sample consisted of PBMCs. Receptors originate from a female donor in good health and CMV-seronegative. Both conserved end residues are part of each CDR3. Fields, in order: J gene, D gene, V gene, CDR3 DNA, CDR3 protein. A D gene is named only where the DNA matches it firmly.

TRBJ2-1 | TRBD2 | TRBV11-3 | TGTGCCAGCAGCTTTGCAGCCGGCCTAGCGGGGGTTGGGAATGAGCAGTTCTTC | CASSFAAGLAGVGNEQFF
TRBJ2-7 | TRBD1 | TRBV5-6 | TGTGCCAGCAGCTTGCCGGGACAGACGTACGAGCAGTACTTC | CASSLPGQTYEQYF
TRBJ1-2 | NA | TRBV6-5 | TGTGCCAGCAGGTTAGGCGGTCAGATGGGCTACACCTTC | CASRLGGQMGYTF
TRBJ2-1 | NA | TRBV15 | TGTGCCACCAGCAGAGATCCGACCGGGACCTACAATGAGCAGTTCTTC | CATSRDPTGTYNEQFF
TRBJ1-2 | TRBD1 | TRBV9 | TGTGCCAGCAGCCCCCGGGGACAGGCATATGGCTACACCTTC | CASSPRGQAYGYTF
TRBJ2-7 | TRBD1 | TRBV19 | TGTGCCAGTAGTTCCCGACAGGGTCCCTACGAGCAGTACTTC | CASSSRQGPYEQYF
TRBJ1-3 | NA | TRBV7-8 | TGTGCCAGCAGCTTAGTGGCAGGGGCTGGAAACACCATATATTTT | CASSLVAGAGNTIYF
TRBJ1-1 | TRBD1 | TRBV2 | TGTGCCAGCACCGAGACAGGGGGAGTCACTGAAGCTTTCTTT | CASTETGGVTEAFF
TRBJ2-3 | NA | TRBV13 | TGTGCCAGCAGCTTAGTTGGTGAGCCGGTGGGCCCAGATACGCAGTATTTT | CASSLVGEPVGPDTQYF
TRBJ1-2 | NA | TRBV7-9 | TGTGCCAGCAGCTTAGTCGGCAGGGAGGAGGGCTACACCTTC | CASSLVGREEGYTF
TRBJ1-1 | TRBD1 | TRBV29-1 | TGCAGCGTTGGAACGGGACAGTGGACTGAAGCTTTCTTT | CSVGTGQWTEAFF
TRBJ2-1 | NA | TRBV4-3 | TGCGCCAGCAGCCAAGAAGGCTTATGGGGGGGCCATCAGAATGAGCAGTTCTTC | CASSQEGLWGGHQNEQFF
TRBJ1-1 | NA | TRBV9 | TGTGCCAGCGGTATCCGGGGATCTGAAGCTTTCTTT | CASGIRGSEAFF
TRBJ2-5 | NA | TRBV7-9 | TGTGCCAGCAGCGACCCGGGACTCCTTACCCAAGAGACCCAGTACTTC | CASSDPGLLTQETQYF
TRBJ1-4 | NA | TRBV5-1 | TGCGCCAGCAGCTCGTCCCCAACTAATGAAAAACTGTTTTTT | CASSSSPTNEKLFF
TRBJ1-5 | TRBD1 | TRBV15 | TGTGCCATTGGGACAGGGCGACAGCCCCAGCATTTT | CAIGTGRQPQHF
TRBJ2-3 | TRBD2 | TRBV7-6 | TGTGCCAGCAGCTTACCTGACTATTTGGCGGGGGGCGACGATAGCACAGATACGCAGTATTTT | CASSLPDYLAGGDDSTDTQYF
TRBJ2-7 | NA | TRBV20-1 | TGCAGTGCTCCCCAGGGGCGGGAGCAGTACTTC | CSAPQGREQYF
TRBJ1-5 | TRBD1 | TRBV6-6 | TGTGCCAGCAGGACCTCGACAGGGAATAGCAATCAGCCCCAGCATTTT | CASRTSTGNSNQPQHF
TRBJ2-2 | TRBD2 | TRBV10-3 | TGTGCCATCAGTGAGATTCCCGGGGGGAAAAGCGGGGAGCTGTTTTTT | CAISEIPGGKSGELFF
TRBJ2-1 | NA | TRBV6-5 | TGTGCCAGCAGTTACGCTCGGGGATTAGTTAATGAGCAGTTCTTC | CASSYARGLVNEQFF
TRBJ2-5 | TRBD1 | TRBV6-1 | TGTGCCAGCAGTGAATACGACAGGGGACAAGAGACCCAGTACTTC | CASSEYDRGQETQYF
TRBJ2-2 | TRBD2 | TRBV4-3 | TGCGCCAGCAGCCAAGAGGCACTAGCGTCCACCGGGGAGCTGTTTTTT | CASSQEALASTGELFF
TRBJ1-5 | NA | TRBV29-1 | TGCAGCGTTGAGGTTAACACAAATCAGCCCCAGCATTTT | CSVEVNTNQPQHF
TRBJ2-7 | NA | TRBV4-3 | TGCGCCAGCAGCCCCCGGGAACTAGACGAGCAGTACTTC | CASSPRELDEQYF
TRBJ2-1 | TRBD1 | TRBV19 | TGTGCCAGTAGTTACCGGGGACAGGGATCCTACAATGAGCAGTTCTTC | CASSYRGQGSYNEQFF
TRBJ2-5 | TRBD2 | TRBV7-2 | TGTGCCAGCAGCTTGTTAGCGGGGGGTAGGGAGACCCAGTACTTC | CASSLLAGGRETQYF
TRBJ2-7 | NA | TRBV9 | TGTGCCAGCAGCGTAGTTCCCTCCGCCTACGAGCAGTACTTC | CASSVVPSAYEQYF
TRBJ2-5 | NA | TRBV13 | TGTGCCAGCAGCTTGCAGAAGCGGACCCAGTACTTC | CASSLQKRTQYF
TRBJ2-7 | NA | TRBV6-5 | TGTGCCAGCAGCCAGGCCAGGGATTCCGAGCAGTACTTC | CASSQARDSEQYF
TRBJ1-2 | TRBD1 | TRBV5-1 | TGCGCCAGCAGCTCGGGACAGGGGAGGAACTATGGCTACACCTTC | CASSSGQGRNYGYTF
TRBJ2-1 | TRBD2 | TRBV5-8 | TGTGCCAGCAGCTTCGGGACTAGGGCTGAGCAGTTCTTC | CASSFGTRAEQFF
TRBJ2-7 | NA | TRBV9 | TGTGCCAGCAGCGCCAGGATTTCCTACGAGCAGTACTTC | CASSARISYEQYF
TRBJ2-7 | NA | TRBV16 | TGTGCCAGCAGCCAATCCGGCTACGAGCAGTACTTC | CASSQSGYEQYF
TRBJ1-2 | NA | TRBV7-6 | TGTGCCAGCAGCCCTACAGGGAACTATGGCTACACCTTC | CASSPTGNYGYTF
TRBJ2-3 | TRBD2 | TRBV28 | TGTGCCAGCAGTTTATTCATAGCGGGGGGGCTAGATACGCAGTATTTT | CASSLFIAGGLDTQYF
TRBJ2-7 | NA | TRBV6-5 | TGTGCCAGCACGGGCAGGGATTACGAGCAGTACTTC | CASTGRDYEQYF
TRBJ1-1 | NA | TRBV19 | TGTGCCAGTAGTCCTTATCAGGGAGGGAACACTGAAGCTTTCTTT | CASSPYQGGNTEAFF
TRBJ1-5 | NA | TRBV6-1 | TGTGCCAGCAGTGAAGCAAGAGGGGACTATCAGCCCCAGCATTTT | CASSEARGDYQPQHF
TRBJ2-7 | NA | TRBV7-9 | TGTGCCAGCAGCAGCACCCCACAGGCCTACGAGCAGTACTTC | CASSSTPQAYEQYF
TRBJ1-6 | TRBD1 | TRBV19 | TGTGCCAGTAGTATATCCAGGGGGGCCTATAATTCACCCCTCCACTTT | CASSISRGAYNSPLHF
TRBJ1-5 | TRBD1 | TRBV2 | TGTGCCAGCAGTGTGGGGCAGGGGGTTTATCAGCCCCAGCATTTT | CASSVGQGVYQPQHF
TRBJ1-5 | NA | TRBV6-4 | TGTGCCAGCAGTGAACAGAGCAATCAGCCCCAGCATTTT | CASSEQSNQPQHF
TRBJ1-5 | NA | TRBV7-9 | TGTGCCAGCAGCTTAACAGGGTTGGGCAATCAGCCCCAGCATTTT | CASSLTGLGNQPQHF
TRBJ2-7 | NA | TRBV7-8 | TGTGCCAGCAGCTTAGCAACGGGTCAGTTCAGCTCCTACGAGCAGTACTTC | CASSLATGQFSSYEQYF
TRBJ2-1 | NA | TRBV7-9 | TGTGCCAGCAGCTTAGCGAGGGGGGGACAGGATATATACAATGAGCAGTTCTTC | CASSLARGGQDIYNEQFF
TRBJ1-5 | NA | TRBV6-1 | TGTGCCAGCACTTCCGTGAGGCATAGCAATCAGCCCCAGCATTTT | CASTSVRHSNQPQHF
TRBJ2-2 | NA | TRBV11-3 | TGTGCCAGCAGGACGAAGGGGAACACCAACACCGGGGAGCTGTTTTTT | CASRTKGNTNTGELFF
TRBJ2-5 | TRBD2 | TRBV7-9 | TGTGCCAGCAGCTCCACTAGCGGGGGGGCCTGGGAGACCCAGTACTTC | CASSSTSGGAWETQYF
TRBJ2-5 | TRBD2 | TRBV5-4 | TGTGCCAGCAGCTTGGGAAGGACTAGCGGCATAGAGACCCAGTACTTC | CASSLGRTSGIETQYF
TRBJ1-2 | TRBD1 | TRBV2 | TGTGCCAGCAGGGAAGACAGGGCCCACACCTTC | CASREDRAHTF
TRBJ2-7 | NA | TRBV30 | TGTGCCTGGAGCCCCGGGACTCCTGTCTCCTACGAGCAGTACTTC | CAWSPGTPVSYEQYF
TRBJ1-5 | TRBD1 | TRBV2 | TGTGCCAGCAGGGCTGACAGGGGGAATAGTCAGCCCCAGCATTTT | CASRADRGNSQPQHF
TRBJ2-1 | NA | TRBV5-4 | TGTGCCAGCAGCTTTTCCATAACCGGGAACTCCTACAATGAGCAGTTCTTC | CASSFSITGNSYNEQFF